One and the same sample provided the 20 T cell receptor beta chains below, sequenced in a study of blood T cell repertoires in COVID-19. Profiled with immunoSEQ multiplex PCR; TCRdb holds only in-frame clones, not every one. The sample carries over 200,000 clones, around 90% recorded once. Sequencing was performed on peripheral blood. These receptors were obtained from a man aged 25-45 years with acute or convalescent COVID-19.

The gene calls are TRBV11-1 and TRBJ2-1; TRBD2 might be the D (6 bases). The CDR3 is 15 residues long. Germline CDR1 SGHAT, CDR2 FQDESV (reference sequence). V was clipped by 5 bases and J by 4 bases, with 15 bases between them. The CDR3 DNA reads TGTGCCAGCAGCCCACCGGGACTGATGTACAATGAGCAGTTCTTC. Amino acids: CASSPPGLMYNEQFF.

The rearrangement joins TRBV18 to TRBJ1-1; perhaps TRBD1 as D (6 bases). The CDR3 loop spans 12 amino acids. Trimming removed 3 bases at V and 5 bases at J, with 7 bases between. Germline loops: CDR1 KGHSH, CDR2 LQKENI. In DNA, the CDR3 is TGTGCCAGCTCACCCACAGGGACTGAAGCTTTCTTT. Translation: CASSPTGTEAFF.

The V and J genes are TRBV11-1 and TRBJ2-7, with D tentatively TRBD2 (6 bases). V lost 6 bases and J 6 bases, leaving 15 bases between the germline ends. The germline CDR1 and CDR2 sequences are SGHAT and FQDESV (reference sequence). CDR3 length equals 13 residues. The CDR3 sequence: CASSPGLASEQYF. Here the CDR3 DNA reads TGTGCCAGCAGTCCCGGGCTAGCGAGCGAGCAGTACTTC.

V usage is TRBV7-3 and J usage is TRBJ1-6, with D perhaps TRBD1 (6 bases). Germline CDR1 reads SGHTA; CDR2 reads FQGTGA. CDR3 length: 18 amino acids. Trimming left V 3 bases short and J 0 bases short, with 15 bases between. CDR3 sequence reads: CASSFSCQGISYNSPLHF. Here the CDR3 DNA reads TGTGCCAGCAGCTTTTCGTGTCAGGGGATCTCCTATAATTCACCCCTCCACTTT. The full variable domain, its missing parts supplied by reference TRBV7-3 and TRBJ1-6, is GAGVSQTPSNKVTEKGKYVELRCDPISGHTALYWYRQSLGQGPEFLIYFQGTGAADDSGLPNDRFFAVRPEGSVSTLKIQRTERGDSAVYLCASSFSCQGISYNSPLHFGNGTRLTVT.

This clone was counted a single time. The V gene is TRBV30, the J gene TRBJ1-5; 11 bases line up with TRBD1. The CDR3 loop spans 14 amino acids. V was pared by 5 bases and J by 2 bases, with 2 bases of the junction left unmatched. Germline V lookup: CDR1 GTSNPN, CDR2 SVGIG (reference sequence). CDR3 loop: CAWVGQGGNQPQHF. The CDR3 DNA reads as TGTGCCTGGGTGGGACAGGGGGGCAATCAGCCCCAGCATTTT. Using reference TRBV30 and TRBJ1-5 for the parts outside the CDR3, the full variable domain is SQTIHQWPATLVQPVGSPLSLECTVEGTSNPNLYWYRQAAGRGLQLLFYSVGIGQISSEVPQNLSASRPQDRQFILSSKKLLLSDSGFYLCAWVGQGGNQPQHFGDGTRLSIL.

The chain carries TRBV24-1 and TRBJ2-1, with 10 bases that match TRBD2. The CDR3 has 17 residues. J was trimmed by 5 bases and V by 4 bases; bases with no gene match: 10. CDR1 is KGHDR, CDR2 SFDVKD, per germline. The CDR3 loop is CATSDANLAGVHNEQFF. The DNA for the CDR3 is TGTGCCACCAGTGACGCGAACCTAGCGGGAGTTCACAATGAGCAGTTCTTC.

V and J are TRBV3-1 (or the pseudogene TRBV3-2) and TRBJ1-2; D not resolved. Germline CDR1 LGHDT, CDR2 YNNKEL (reference sequence). The CDR3 spans 12 residues. V was trimmed by 1 base and J by 5 bases, leaving 5 bases between them. CDR3 residues: CASSQGLYGYTF. The CDR3 DNA is TGTGCCAGCAGCCAAGGTCTTTATGGCTACACCTTC.

The gene calls are TRBV28 and TRBJ2-3, with TRBD1 matching over 7 bases. V was pared by 3 bases and J by 6 bases, with 12 bases of the junction left unmatched. Looked up from germline, CDR1 is MDHEN and CDR2 is SYDVKM. The CDR3 runs to 16 residues. The chain's CDR3 is CASSFVRPGGWDTQYF. Written as DNA, the CDR3 is TGTGCCAGCAGTTTTGTTCGGCCAGGGGGTTGGGATACGCAGTATTTT.

The V gene is TRBV21-1, the J gene TRBJ1-5; the listed D gene, TRBD1, was not tested against the DNA. TRBV21-1 is annotated as a pseudogene. The CDR3 has 15 amino acids. The CDR3 reads CASSSRDRGDQPQHF. The CDR3 DNA reads as TGTGCCAGCAGCTCCCGGGACAGGGGGGATCAGCCCCAGCATTTT.

The chain uses TRBV7-3 and TRBJ2-3; a possible D gene is TRBD2 (6 bases). The ends were cut back, 5 bases at V and 0 bases at J, with 9 bases in the middle. Looked up from germline, CDR1 is SGHTA and CDR2 is FQGTGA. The CDR3 is 14 residues long. The CDR3 spells CASSADYSTDTQYF. The CDR3 DNA reads as TGTGCCAGCAGCGCGGACTATAGCACAGATACGCAGTATTTT.

The genes are TRBV2 and TRBJ2-1, with TRBD2 matching over 10 bases. The length of the CDR3 is 15 residues. CDR1 and CDR2 from the germline V gene are SNHLY and FYNNEI. The V segment lost 5 bases and the J segment 8 bases; nucleotides outside the gene matches: 9. CDR3 sequence (DNA): TGTGCCAGCAGTCCAAGGGCTAGCGGGGGCGATGAGCAGTTCTTC. It translates to CASSPRASGGDEQFF. The full variable domain, its missing parts supplied by reference TRBV2 and TRBJ2-1, is EPEVTQTPSHQVTQMGQEVILRCVPISNHLYFYWYRQILGQKVEFLVSFYNNEISEKSEIFDDQFSVERPDGSNFTLKIRSTKLEDSAMYFCASSPRASGGDEQFFGPGTRLTVL.

This chain joins TRBV30 and TRBJ2-5, with a possible D match to TRBD2 (7 bases). From germline, CDR1 is GTSNPN and CDR2 SVGIG (reference sequence). The length of the CDR3 is 14 residues. Trimming pared 3 bases from V and 4 bases from J, leaving 15 bases between. Here the CDR3 DNA reads TGTGCCTGGAGCCGGGGGGCGAATAGAGAGACCCAGTACTTC. Protein sequence: CAWSRGANRETQYF. The full variable domain, completed using reference TRBV30 and TRBJ2-5, is SQTIHQWPATLVQPVGSPLSLECTVEGTSNPNLYWYRQAAGRGLQLLFYSVGIGQISSEVPQNLSASRPQDRQFILSSKKLLLSDSGFYLCAWSRGANRETQYFGPGTRLLVL.

This clone was seen once. The chain combines TRBV4-2 with TRBJ1-5; no clear D gene. Germline values: CDR1 LGHNA, CDR2 YNFKEQ. The CDR3 consists of 13 residues. V shed 0 bases and J shed 7 bases, with 7 bases lying between them. CDR3 region: CASSQELRQPQHF. CDR3 sequence (DNA): TGTGCCAGCAGCCAAGAGCTCAGGCAGCCCCAGCATTTT.

This clone has only a few counts. The rearrangement uses TRBV7-9 and TRBJ1-5, with 8 bases identical to TRBD1. The CDR3 has 14 residues. V shed 3 bases and J 4 bases; nucleotides not matched to a gene: 2. Per germline, CDR1 SEHNR and CDR2 FQNEAQ (reference sequence). This chain's CDR3 is CASSLGQENQPQHF. The CDR3 DNA is TGTGCCAGCAGCTTGGGACAGGAGAATCAGCCCCAGCATTTT.

This sequence joins TRBV7-9 and TRBJ1-1; D perhaps matches TRBD1 (6 bases). CDR3 length equals 16 residues. The V end was cut by 4 bases, the J end by 5 bases, with 20 bases between. The V gene's germline CDR1 is SEHNR and CDR2 FQNEAQ (reference sequence). The CDR3 DNA reads TGTGCCAGCAGCTACCAGGTGGGGCTTAGGGGGACTGAAGCTTTCTTT. This translates into CASSYQVGLRGTEAFF.

This clone showed up just a few times. This sequence joins TRBV5-1 and TRBJ2-1, with D possibly being TRBD2 (5 bases). Germline V gene lookup returns CDR1 SGHRS and CDR2 YFSETQ. The CDR3 contains 13 residues. V dropped 4 bases and J dropped 6 bases, with 11 bases sitting between them. CDR3 nucleotide sequence: TGCGCCAGCAGCCACTCACTAGGCAATGAGCAGTTCTTC. Protein: CASSHSLGNEQFF.

The genes are TRBV18 and TRBJ1-4; no reliable D call. The V end was cut by 2 bases, the J end by 5 bases, with 12 bases between. CDR1 is KGHSH, CDR2 LQKENI, per germline. The CDR3 spans 15 residues. The CDR3 DNA sequence: TGTGCCAGCTCACCAAAACGGGGAGGGAATGAAAAACTGTTTTTT. Residues: CASSPKRGGNEKLFF.

This sequence joins TRBV28 and TRBJ2-5, with a weak D call TRBD2 (6 bases). V shed 5 bases and J shed 3 bases, with 16 bases lying between them. In germline, CDR1 is MDHEN, CDR2 SYDVKM. The CDR3 runs to 15 residues. The CDR3 spells CASSPVGWGEETQYF. CDR3 nucleotide sequence: TGTGCCAGCAGTCCAGTGGGCTGGGGGGAAGAGACCCAGTACTTC.

The chain carries TRBV3-1 (or the pseudogene TRBV3-2) and TRBJ1-1; D perhaps matches TRBD1 (5 bases). Deletions cut 4 bases from V and 4 bases from J, with 13 bases between. This CDR3 is built from 14 residues. The germline V gene has CDR1 LGHDT and CDR2 YNNKEL (reference sequence). CDR3 sequence (DNA): TGTGCCAGCAGCCCCCGGGGGACGGCCACTGAAGCTTTCTTT. Amino acids: CASSPRGTATEAFF.

CDR3 protein: CASSFEGGETQYF. CDR3 nucleotides: TGCGCCAGCAGCTTTGAGGGTGGAGAGACCCAGTACTTC. The chain is built from TRBV5-1 and TRBJ2-5; possibly TRBD2 for D (5 bases). The germline CDR1 and CDR2 sequences are SGHRS and YFSETQ. CDR3 length: 13 amino acids. The V end lost 2 bases, the J end lost 4 bases, and 9 bases lay between the germline ends.